Below, one TCR beta chain is given with its context. The antigen remains unidentified. This PCR relied on a set of 60 Vbeta primers and 13 Jbeta primers. Profiled with immunoSEQ multiplex PCR; TCRdb holds only in-frame clones, not every one. The sample yields 150,000 to 200,000 clones, 60% to 80% seen once. V gave up 1 base and J gave up 2 bases, with 17 bases separating them. The CDR3 runs 18 residues. Germline CDR1 and CDR2: SEHNR and FQNEAQ (reference sequence). This specimen comes from a study of cytomegalovirus exposure and HLA in healthy donors. The study's findings and limits: Reportedly, a later analysis found an Asian-associated ancestry cluster had fewer N-insertions than the roughly 700-donor mean. A later analysis, which compared TCR beta chains of equal frequency, found the HLA-associated ones more clonally expanded. The productive fraction for most TCR beta V segments was about 87% or about 30% in an earlier analysis. Later analysis demonstrated an association between a missense DCLRE1C variant and TCR beta V- and J-gene trimming.

V gene TRBV7-9 combines with J gene TRBJ2-2, with TRBD2 as a possible D gene (6 bases). The receptor was derived from a man aged 50-59 years in good health and CMV-seropositive. Sample: PBMCs. CDR3 DNA: TGTGCCAGCAGCTTAGGATGGGACTCGCCAGCAAACACCGGGGAGCTGTTTTTT. Translated, it gives CASSLGWDSPANTGELFF.